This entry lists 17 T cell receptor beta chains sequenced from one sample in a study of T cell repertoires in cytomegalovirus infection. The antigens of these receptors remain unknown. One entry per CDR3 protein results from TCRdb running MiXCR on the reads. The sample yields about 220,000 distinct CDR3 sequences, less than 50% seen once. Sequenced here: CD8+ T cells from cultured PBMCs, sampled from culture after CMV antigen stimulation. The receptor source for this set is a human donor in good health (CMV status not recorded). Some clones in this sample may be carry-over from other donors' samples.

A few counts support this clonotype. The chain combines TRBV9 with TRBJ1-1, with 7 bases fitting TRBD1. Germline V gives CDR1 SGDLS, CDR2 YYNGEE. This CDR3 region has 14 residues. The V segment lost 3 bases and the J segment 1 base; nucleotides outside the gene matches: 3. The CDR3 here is CASSGQGSNTEAFF. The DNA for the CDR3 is TGTGCCAGCAGCGGACAGGGTTCGAACACTGAAGCTTTCTTT.

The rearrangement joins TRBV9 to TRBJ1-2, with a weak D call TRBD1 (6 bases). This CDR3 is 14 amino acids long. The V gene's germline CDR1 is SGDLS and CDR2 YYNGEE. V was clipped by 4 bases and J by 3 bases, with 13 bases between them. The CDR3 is CASSPRQGYYGYTF. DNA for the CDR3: TGTGCCAGCAGCCCACGGCAGGGGTACTATGGCTACACCTTC.

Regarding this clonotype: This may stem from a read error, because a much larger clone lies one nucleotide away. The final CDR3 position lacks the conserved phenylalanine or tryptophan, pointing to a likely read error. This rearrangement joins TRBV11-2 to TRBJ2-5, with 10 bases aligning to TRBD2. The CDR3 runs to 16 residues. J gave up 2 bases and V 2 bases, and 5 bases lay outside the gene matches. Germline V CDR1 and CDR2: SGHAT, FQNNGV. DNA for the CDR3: TGTGCCAGCAGCTTAACTAGCGGGATGGGTCAAGAGACCCAGTACTAC. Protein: CASSLTSGMGQETQYY.

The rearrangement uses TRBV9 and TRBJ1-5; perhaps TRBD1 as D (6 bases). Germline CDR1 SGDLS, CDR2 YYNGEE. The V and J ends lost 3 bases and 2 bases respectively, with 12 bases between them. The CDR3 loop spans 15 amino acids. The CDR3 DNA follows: TGTGCCAGCAGCGAAACAGGGTCCGGCAATCAGCCCCAGCATTTT. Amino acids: CASSETGSGNQPQHF.

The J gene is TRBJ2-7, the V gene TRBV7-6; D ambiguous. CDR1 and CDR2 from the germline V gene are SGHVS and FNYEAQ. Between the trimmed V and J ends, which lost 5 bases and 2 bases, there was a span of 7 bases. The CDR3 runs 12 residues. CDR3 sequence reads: CASSRNPYEQYF. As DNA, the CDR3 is TGTGCCAGCAGCCGAAACCCCTACGAGCAGTACTTC.

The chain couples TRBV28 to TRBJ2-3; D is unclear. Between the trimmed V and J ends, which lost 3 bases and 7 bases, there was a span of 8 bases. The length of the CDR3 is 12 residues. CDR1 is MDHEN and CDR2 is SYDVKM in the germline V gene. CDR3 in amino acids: CASSFTENTQYF. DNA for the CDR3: TGTGCCAGCAGTTTTACGGAAAATACGCAGTATTTT.

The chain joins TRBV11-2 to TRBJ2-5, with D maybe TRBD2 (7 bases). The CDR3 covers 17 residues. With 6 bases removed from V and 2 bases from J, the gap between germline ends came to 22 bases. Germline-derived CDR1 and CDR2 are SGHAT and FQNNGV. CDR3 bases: TGTGCCAGCAGTTGGGCCTGGGGCGGGGGCACTCAAGAGACCCAGTACTTC. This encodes CASSWAWGGGTQETQYF.

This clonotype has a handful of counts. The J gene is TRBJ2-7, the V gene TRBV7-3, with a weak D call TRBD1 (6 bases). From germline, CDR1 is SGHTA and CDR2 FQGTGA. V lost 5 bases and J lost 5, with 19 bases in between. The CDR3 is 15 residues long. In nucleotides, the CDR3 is TGTGCCAGCAGCGACCGCCGGGACAAGGTGGACGAGCAGTACTTC. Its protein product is CASSDRRDKVDEQYF.

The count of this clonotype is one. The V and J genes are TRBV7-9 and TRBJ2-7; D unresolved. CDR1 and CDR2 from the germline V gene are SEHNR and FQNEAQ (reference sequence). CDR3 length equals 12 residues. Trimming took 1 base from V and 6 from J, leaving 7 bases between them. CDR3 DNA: TGTGCCAGCAGCTTAGGGGTATCCGAGCAGTACTTC. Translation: CASSLGVSEQYF.

The CDR3 DNA sequence: TGTGCCAGCAGTACATTCACCGGGGAGCTGTTTTTT. Residues: CASSTFTGELFF. The rearrangement joins TRBV7-3 to TRBJ2-2; D call uncertain. V was cut by 6 bases and J by 4 bases, with 6 bases left in between. This CDR3 comprises 12 residues. Germline CDR1 and CDR2: SGHTA and FQGTGA.

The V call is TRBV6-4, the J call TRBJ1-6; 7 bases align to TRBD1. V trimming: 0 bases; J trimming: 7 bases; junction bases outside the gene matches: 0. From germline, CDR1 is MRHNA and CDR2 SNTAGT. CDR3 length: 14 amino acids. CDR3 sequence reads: CASSDSGGNSPLHF. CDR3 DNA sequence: TGTGCCAGCAGTGACTCAGGGGGCAATTCACCCCTCCACTTT.

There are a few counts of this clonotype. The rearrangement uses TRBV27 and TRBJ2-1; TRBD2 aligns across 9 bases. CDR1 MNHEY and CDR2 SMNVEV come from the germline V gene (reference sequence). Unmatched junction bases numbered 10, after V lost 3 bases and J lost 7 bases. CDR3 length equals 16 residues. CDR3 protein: CASSFTGAGGPNEQFF. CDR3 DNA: TGTGCCAGCAGTTTTACTGGAGCGGGAGGACCAAATGAGCAGTTCTTC.

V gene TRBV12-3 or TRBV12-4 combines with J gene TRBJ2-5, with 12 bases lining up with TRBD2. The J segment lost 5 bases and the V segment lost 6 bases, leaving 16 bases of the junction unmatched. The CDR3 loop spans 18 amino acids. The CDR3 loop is CASSIRPRLAGERETQYF. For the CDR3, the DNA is TGTGCCAGCAGCATCCGGCCGAGACTAGCGGGAGAGAGGGAGACCCAGTACTTC.

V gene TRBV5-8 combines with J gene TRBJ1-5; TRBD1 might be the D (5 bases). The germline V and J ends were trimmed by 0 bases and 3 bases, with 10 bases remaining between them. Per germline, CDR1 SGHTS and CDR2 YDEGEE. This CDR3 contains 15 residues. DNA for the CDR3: TGTGCCAGCAGCTTGGGGTGGGACGCCAATCAGCCCCAGCATTTT. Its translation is CASSLGWDANQPQHF.

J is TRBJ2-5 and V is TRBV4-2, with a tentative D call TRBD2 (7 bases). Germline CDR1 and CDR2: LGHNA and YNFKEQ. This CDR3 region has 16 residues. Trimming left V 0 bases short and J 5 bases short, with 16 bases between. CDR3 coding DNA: TGTGCCAGCAGCCAAGAAGGAGGGGGGGCCCGCGAGACCCAGTACTTC. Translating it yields CASSQEGGGARETQYF.

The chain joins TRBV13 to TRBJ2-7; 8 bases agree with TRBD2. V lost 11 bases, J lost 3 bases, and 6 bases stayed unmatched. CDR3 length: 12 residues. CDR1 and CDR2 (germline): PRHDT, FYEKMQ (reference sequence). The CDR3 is CASGLANYEQYF. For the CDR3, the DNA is TGTGCCTCCGGACTAGCAAACTACGAGCAGTACTTC.

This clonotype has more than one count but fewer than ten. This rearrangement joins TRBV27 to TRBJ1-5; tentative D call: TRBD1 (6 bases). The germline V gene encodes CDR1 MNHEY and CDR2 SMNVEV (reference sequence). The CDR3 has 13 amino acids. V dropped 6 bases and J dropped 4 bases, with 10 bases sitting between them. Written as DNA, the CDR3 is TGTGCCAGCAGCCTCGGACAGAATCAGCCCCAGCATTTT. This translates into CASSLGQNQPQHF.